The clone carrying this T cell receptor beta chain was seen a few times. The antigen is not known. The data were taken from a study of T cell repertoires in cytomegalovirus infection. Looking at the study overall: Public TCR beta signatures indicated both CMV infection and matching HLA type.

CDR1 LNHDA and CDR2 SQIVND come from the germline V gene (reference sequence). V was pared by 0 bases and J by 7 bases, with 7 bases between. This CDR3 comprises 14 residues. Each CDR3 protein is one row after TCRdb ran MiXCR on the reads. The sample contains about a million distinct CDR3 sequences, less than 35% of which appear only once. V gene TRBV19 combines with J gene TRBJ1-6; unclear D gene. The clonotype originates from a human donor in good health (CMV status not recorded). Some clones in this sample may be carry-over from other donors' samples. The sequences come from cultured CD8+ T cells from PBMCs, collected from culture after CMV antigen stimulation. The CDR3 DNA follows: TGTGCCAGTAGTATAGATCTGCGAAATTCACCCCTCCACTTT. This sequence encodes CASSIDLRNSPLHF.